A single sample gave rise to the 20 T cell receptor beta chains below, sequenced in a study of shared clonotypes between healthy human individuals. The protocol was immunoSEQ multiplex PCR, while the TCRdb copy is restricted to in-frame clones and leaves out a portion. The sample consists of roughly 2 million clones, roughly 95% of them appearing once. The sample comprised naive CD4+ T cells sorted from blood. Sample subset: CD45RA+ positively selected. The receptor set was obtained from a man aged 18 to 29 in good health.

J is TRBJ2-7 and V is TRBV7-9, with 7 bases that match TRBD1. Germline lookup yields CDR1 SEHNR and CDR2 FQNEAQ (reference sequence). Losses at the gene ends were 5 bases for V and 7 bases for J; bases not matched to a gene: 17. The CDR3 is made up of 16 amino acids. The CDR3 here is CASSLDNLRGPGEQYF. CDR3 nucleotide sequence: TGTGCCAGCAGCCTCGACAATCTAAGGGGGCCAGGGGAGCAGTACTTC.

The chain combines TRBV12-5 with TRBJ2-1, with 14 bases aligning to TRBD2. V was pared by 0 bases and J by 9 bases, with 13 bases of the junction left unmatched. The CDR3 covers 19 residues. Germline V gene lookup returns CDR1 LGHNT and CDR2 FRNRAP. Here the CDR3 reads CASGLVQVPGTSGSLEQFF. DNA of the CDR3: TGTGCTAGTGGTTTGGTACAAGTCCCTGGGACTAGCGGGAGTCTTGAGCAGTTCTTC. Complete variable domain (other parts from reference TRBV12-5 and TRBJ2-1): DARVTQTPRHKVTEMGQEVTMRCQPILGHNTVFWYRQTMMQGLELLAYFRNRAPLDDSGMPKDRFSAEMPDATLATLKIQPSEPRDSAVYFCASGLVQVPGTSGSLEQFFGPGTRLTVL.

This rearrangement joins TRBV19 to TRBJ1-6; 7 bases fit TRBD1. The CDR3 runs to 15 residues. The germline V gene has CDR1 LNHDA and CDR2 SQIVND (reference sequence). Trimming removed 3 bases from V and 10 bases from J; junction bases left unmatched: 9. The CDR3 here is CASSISRTGESPLHF. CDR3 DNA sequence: TGTGCCAGTAGTATCTCTCGGACAGGAGAGTCACCCCTCCACTTT.

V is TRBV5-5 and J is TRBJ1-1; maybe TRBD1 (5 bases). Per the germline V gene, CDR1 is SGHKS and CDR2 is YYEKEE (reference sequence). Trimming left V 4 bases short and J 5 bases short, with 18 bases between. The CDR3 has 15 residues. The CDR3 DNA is TGTGCCAGCAGCCAAAAGCCGGGGCTGGGGACTGAAGCTTTCTTT. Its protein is CASSQKPGLGTEAFF. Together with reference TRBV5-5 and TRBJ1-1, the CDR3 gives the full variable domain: DAGVTQSPTHLIKTRGQQVTLRCSPISGHKSVSWYQQVLGQGPQFIFQYYEKEERGRGNFPDRFSARQFPNYSSELNVNALLLGDSALYLCASSQKPGLGTEAFFGQGTRLTVV.

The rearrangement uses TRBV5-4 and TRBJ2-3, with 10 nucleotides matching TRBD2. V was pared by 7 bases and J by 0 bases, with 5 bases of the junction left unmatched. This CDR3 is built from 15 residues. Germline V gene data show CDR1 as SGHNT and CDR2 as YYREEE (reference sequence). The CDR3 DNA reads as TGTGCCAGCGCTAGCGGGAGCACCAGCACAGATACGCAGTATTTT. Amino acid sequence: CASASGSTSTDTQYF.

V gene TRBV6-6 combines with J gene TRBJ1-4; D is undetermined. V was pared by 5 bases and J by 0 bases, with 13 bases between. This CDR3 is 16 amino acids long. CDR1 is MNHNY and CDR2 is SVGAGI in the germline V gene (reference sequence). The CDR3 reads CASSNPLGPTNEKLFF. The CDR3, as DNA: TGTGCCAGCAGTAATCCCCTAGGACCAACTAATGAAAAACTGTTTTTT.

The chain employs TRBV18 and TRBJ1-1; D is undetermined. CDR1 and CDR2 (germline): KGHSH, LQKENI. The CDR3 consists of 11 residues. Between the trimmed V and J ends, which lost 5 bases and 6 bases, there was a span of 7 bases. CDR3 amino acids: CASSGTAEAFF. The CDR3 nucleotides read TGTGCCAGCTCAGGAACAGCTGAAGCTTTCTTT.

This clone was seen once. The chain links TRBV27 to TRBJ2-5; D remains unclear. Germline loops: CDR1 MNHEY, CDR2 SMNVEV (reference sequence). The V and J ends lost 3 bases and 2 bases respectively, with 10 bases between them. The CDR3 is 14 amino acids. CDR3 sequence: CASSFREQQETQYF. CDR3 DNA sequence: TGTGCCAGCAGTTTTAGGGAACAGCAAGAGACCCAGTACTTC.

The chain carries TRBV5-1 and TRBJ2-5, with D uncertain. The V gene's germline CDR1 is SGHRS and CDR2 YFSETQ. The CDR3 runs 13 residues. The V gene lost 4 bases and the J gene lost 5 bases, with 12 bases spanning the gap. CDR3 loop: CASSPNSVETQYF. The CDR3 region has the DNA TGCGCCAGCAGCCCCAACTCCGTGGAGACCCAGTACTTC.

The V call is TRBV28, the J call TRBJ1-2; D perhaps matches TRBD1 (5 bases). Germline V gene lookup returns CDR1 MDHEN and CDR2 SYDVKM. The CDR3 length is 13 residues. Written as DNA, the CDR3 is TGTTCTTCCGGGGCAGTGCAAAACTATGGCTACACCTTC. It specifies CSSGAVQNYGYTF.

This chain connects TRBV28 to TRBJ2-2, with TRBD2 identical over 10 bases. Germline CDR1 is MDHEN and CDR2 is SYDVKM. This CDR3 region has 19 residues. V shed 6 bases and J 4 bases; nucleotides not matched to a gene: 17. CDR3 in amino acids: CASSPPGTSAYVGTGELFF. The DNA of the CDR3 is TGTGCCAGCAGCCCCCCTGGGACTAGCGCTTATGTGGGCACCGGGGAGCTGTTTTTT.

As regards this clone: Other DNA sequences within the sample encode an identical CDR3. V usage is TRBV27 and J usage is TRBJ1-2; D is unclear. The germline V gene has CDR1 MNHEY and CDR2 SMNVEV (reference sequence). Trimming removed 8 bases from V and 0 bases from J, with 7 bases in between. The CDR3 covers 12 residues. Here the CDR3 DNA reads TGTGCCAGCGGTCTAGCTAACTATGGCTACACCTTC. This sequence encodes CASGLANYGYTF.

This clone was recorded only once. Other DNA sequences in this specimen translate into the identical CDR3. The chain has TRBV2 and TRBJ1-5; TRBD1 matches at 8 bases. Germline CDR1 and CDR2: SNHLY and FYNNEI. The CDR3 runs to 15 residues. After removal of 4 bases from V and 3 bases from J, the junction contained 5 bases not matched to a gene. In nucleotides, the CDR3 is TGTGCCAGCAGTGGCGACAGGGGTGACAATCAGCCCCAGCATTTT. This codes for CASSGDRGDNQPQHF.

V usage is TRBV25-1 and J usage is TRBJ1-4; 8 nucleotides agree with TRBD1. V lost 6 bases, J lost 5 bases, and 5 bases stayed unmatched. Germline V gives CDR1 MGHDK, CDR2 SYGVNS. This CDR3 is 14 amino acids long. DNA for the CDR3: TGTGCCAGCAGCCGACAGGGGATAAATGAAAAACTGTTTTTT. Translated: CASSRQGINEKLFF.

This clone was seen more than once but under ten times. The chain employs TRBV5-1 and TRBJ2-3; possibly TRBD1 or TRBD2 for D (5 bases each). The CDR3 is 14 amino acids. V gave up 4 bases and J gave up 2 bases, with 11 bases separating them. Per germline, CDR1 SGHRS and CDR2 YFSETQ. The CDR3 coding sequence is TGCGCCAGCAGCACCGGGACCCCCACAGATACGCAGTATTTT. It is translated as CASSTGTPTDTQYF.

The CDR3 DNA follows: TGTGCCAGCAGCCCGGGACAGTTAACCGGGGAGCTGTTTTTT. Translating gives CASSPGQLTGELFF. The V gene is TRBV5-4, the J gene TRBJ2-2, with 7 bases lining up with TRBD1. The CDR3 sequence is 14 residues long. Per the germline V gene, CDR1 is SGHNT and CDR2 is YYREEE (reference sequence). The V gene end was trimmed by 4 bases and the J gene end by 5 bases; junction bases not matched to a gene: 5.

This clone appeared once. CDR3 in DNA: TGTGCCAGCAGGAGCTACAGGGCCAGCTCCTACGAGCAGTACTTC. Protein sequence: CASRSYRASSYEQYF. The J gene is TRBJ2-7, the V gene TRBV6-5, with D possibly matching TRBD1 (6 bases). Germline-derived CDR1 and CDR2 are MNHEY and SVGAGI. Trimming cost V 6 bases and J 0 bases, with 15 bases left between them. The CDR3 spans 15 residues.

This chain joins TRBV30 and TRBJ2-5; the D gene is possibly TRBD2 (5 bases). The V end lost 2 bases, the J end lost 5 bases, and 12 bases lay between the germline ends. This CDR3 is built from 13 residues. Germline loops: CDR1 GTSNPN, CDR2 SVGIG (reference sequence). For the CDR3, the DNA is TGTGCCTGGAGTTCGATCCGAGGGGAGACCCAGTACTTC. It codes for CAWSSIRGETQYF.

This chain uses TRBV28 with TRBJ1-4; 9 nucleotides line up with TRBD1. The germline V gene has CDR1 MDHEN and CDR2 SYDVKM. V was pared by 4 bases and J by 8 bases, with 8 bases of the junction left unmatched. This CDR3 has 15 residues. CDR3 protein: CASSYPGQGEEKLFF. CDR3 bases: TGTGCCAGCAGTTATCCGGGACAGGGAGAGGAAAAACTGTTTTTT.

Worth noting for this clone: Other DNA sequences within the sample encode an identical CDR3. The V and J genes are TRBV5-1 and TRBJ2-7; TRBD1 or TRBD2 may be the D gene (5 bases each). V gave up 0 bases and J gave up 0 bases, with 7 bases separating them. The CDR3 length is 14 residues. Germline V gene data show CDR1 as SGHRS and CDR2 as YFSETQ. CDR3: CASSLGDRSYEQYF. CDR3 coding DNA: TGCGCCAGCAGCTTGGGGGACCGCTCCTACGAGCAGTACTTC.